This TCR beta chain is drawn from a study of OX40 agonist ivuxolimab in advanced cancers. Assay: immunoSEQ multiplex PCR; the TCRdb copy retains only in-frame clones and omits some. The sample has tens of thousands of clones; 88% are singletons. Germline lookup yields CDR1 SEHNR and CDR2 FQNEAQ (reference sequence). CDR3 length equals 15 residues. V lost 4 bases and J 7 bases, leaving 17 bases between the germline ends. This clone was found once. The J gene is TRBJ2-1, the V gene TRBV7-9; maybe TRBD1 (5 bases). The sequences come from CD4+ or CD8+ T cells sorted from blood, collected in a trial of the OX40 agonist ivuxolimab. The sequence derives from an adult with an advanced solid tumor such as melanoma, head and neck, liver or kidney cancer. The DNA of the CDR3 is TGTGCCAGCAGCTCTGACAGATTTAGAAGAAATGAGCAGTTCTTC. It is translated as CASSSDRFRRNEQFF.